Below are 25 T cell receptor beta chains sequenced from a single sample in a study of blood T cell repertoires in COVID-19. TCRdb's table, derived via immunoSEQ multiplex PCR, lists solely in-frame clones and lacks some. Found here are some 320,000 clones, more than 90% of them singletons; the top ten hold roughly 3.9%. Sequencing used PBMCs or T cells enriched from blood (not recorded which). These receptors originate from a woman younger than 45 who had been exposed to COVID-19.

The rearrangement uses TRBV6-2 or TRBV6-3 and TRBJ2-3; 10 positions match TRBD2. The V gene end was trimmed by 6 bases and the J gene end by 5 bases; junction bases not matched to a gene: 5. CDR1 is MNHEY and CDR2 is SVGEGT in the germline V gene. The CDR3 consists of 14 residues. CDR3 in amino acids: CASRPSGGEDTQYF. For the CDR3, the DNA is TGTGCCAGCAGACCTAGCGGGGGCGAAGATACGCAGTATTTT.

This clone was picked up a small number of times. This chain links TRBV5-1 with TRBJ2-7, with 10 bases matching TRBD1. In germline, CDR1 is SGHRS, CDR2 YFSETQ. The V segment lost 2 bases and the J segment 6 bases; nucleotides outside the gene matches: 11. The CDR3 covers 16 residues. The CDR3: CASSLTGTGDIGEQYF. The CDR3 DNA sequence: TGCGCCAGCAGCTTAACCGGGACAGGGGATATCGGCGAGCAGTACTTC.

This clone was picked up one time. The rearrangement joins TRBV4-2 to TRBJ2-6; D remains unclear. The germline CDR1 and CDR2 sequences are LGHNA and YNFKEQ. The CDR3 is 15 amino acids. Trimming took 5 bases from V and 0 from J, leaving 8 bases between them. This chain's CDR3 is CASSGQDSGANVLTF. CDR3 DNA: TGTGCCAGCAGCGGTCAGGACTCTGGGGCCAACGTCCTGACTTTC.

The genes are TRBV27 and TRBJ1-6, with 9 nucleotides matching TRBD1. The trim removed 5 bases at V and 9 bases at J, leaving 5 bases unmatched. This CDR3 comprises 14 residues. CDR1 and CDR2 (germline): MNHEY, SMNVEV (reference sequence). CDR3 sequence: CASSAQGAASPLHF. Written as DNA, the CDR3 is TGTGCCAGCAGTGCACAGGGGGCGGCTTCACCCCTCCACTTT.

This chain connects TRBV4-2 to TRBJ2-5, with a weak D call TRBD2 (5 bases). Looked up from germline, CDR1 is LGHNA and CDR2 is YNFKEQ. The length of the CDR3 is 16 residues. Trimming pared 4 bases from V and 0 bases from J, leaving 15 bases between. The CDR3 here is CASSPRTPRYQETQYF. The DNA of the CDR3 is TGTGCCAGCAGCCCCAGGACTCCCCGGTACCAAGAGACCCAGTACTTC.

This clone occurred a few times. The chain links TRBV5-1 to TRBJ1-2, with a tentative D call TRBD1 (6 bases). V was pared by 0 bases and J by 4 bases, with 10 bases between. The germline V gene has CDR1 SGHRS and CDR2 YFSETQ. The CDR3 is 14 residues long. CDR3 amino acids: CASSLEGQIYGYTF. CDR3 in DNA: TGCGCCAGCAGCTTGGAAGGACAGATCTATGGCTACACCTTC.

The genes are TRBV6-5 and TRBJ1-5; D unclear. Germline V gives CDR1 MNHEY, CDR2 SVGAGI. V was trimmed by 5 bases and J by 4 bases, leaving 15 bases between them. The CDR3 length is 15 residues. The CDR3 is CASSHNLPGNQPQHF. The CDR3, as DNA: TGTGCCAGCAGTCACAACCTTCCGGGGAATCAGCCCCAGCATTTT.

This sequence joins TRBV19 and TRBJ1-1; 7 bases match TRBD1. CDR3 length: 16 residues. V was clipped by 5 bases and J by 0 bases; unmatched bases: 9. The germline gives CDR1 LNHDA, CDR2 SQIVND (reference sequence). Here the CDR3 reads CASSPPGQPLNTEAFF. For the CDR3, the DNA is TGTGCCAGTAGTCCCCCGGGACAGCCGCTGAACACTGAAGCTTTCTTT.

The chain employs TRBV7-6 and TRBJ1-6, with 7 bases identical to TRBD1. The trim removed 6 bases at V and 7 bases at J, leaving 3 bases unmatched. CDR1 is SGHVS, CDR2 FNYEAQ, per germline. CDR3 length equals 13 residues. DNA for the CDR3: TGTGCCAGCAGGACAGGGAGGAATTCACCCCTCCACTTT. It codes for CASRTGRNSPLHF.

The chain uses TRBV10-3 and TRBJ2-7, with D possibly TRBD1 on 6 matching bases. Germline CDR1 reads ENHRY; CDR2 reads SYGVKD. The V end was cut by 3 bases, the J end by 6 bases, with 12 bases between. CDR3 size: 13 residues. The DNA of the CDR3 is TGTGCCATCAGTGACAGGGGATGGCTCGAGCAGTACTTC. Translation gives CAISDRGWLEQYF.

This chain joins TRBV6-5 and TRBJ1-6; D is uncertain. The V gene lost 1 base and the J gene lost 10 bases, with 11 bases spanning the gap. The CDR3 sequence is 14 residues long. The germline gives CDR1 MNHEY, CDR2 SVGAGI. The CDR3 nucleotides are TGTGCCAGCAGTTACTTCAGGTCTAAATCACCCCTCCACTTT. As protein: CASSYFRSKSPLHF.

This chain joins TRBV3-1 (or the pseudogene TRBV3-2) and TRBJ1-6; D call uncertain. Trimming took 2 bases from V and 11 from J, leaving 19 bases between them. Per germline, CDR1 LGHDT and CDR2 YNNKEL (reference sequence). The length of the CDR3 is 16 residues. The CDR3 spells CASSQPGRREAAPLHF. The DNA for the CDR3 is TGTGCCAGCAGCCAACCTGGGCGGAGGGAGGCTGCACCCCTCCACTTT.

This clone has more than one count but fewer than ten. The CDR3 spells CASSPSGTGGLNSPLHF. The CDR3 nucleotides read TGTGCCAGCTCACCATCCGGGACAGGGGGCTTAAATTCACCCCTCCACTTT. The chain uses TRBV18 and TRBJ1-6, with 12 bases aligning to TRBD1. Trimming cost V 2 bases and J 7 bases; bases outside gene matches: 6. Germline CDR1 is KGHSH and CDR2 is LQKENI. CDR3 length: 17 residues. Combining the CDR3 with reference TRBV18 and TRBJ1-6 gives the whole variable domain NAGVMQNPRHLVRRRGQEARLRCSPMKGHSHVYWYRQLPEEGLKFMVYLQKENIIDESGMPKERFSAEFPKEGPSILRIQQVVRGDSAAYFCASSPSGTGGLNSPLHFGNGTRLTVT.

The CDR3 nucleotides are TGTGCCTTATCGGGGGGCGCAGGGAACACTGAAGCTTTCTTT. Translated: CALSGGAGNTEAFF. This rearrangement joins TRBV19 to TRBJ1-1; TRBD1 might be the D (6 bases). Germline V gene lookup returns CDR1 LNHDA and CDR2 SQIVND (reference sequence). The CDR3 has 14 amino acids. V lost 11 bases and J 1 base, leaving 17 bases between the germline ends.

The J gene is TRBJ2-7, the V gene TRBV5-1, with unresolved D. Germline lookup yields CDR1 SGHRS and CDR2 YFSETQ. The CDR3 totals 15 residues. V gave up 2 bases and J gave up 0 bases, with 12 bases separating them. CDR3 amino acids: CASSFGVKSSYEQYF. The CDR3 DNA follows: TGCGCCAGCAGCTTCGGAGTAAAAAGCTCCTACGAGCAGTACTTC.

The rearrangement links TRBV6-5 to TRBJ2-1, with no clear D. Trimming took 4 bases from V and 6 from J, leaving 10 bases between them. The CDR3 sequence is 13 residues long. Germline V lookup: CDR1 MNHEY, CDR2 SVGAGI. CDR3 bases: TGTGCCAGCAGTTCGACAATAATCAATGAGCAGTTCTTC. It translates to CASSSTIINEQFF.

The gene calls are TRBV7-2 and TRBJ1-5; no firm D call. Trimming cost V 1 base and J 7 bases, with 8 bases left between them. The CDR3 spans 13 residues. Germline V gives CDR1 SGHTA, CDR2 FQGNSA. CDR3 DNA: TGTGCCAGCAGCTTAGGGCGGGAGCAGCCCCAGCATTTT. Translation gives CASSLGREQPQHF.

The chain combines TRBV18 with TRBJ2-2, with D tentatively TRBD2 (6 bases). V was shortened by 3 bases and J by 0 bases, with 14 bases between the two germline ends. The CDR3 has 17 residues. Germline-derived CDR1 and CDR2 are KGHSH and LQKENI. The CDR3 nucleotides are TGTGCCAGCTCACCTAGGACTAAAAGACCGAACACCGGGGAGCTGTTTTTT. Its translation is CASSPRTKRPNTGELFF.

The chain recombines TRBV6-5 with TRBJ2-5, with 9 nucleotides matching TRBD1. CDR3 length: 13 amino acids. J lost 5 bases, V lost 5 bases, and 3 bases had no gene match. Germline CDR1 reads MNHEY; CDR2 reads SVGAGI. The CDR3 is CASSRDRGETQYF. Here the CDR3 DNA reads TGTGCCAGCAGTCGCGACAGGGGGGAGACCCAGTACTTC.

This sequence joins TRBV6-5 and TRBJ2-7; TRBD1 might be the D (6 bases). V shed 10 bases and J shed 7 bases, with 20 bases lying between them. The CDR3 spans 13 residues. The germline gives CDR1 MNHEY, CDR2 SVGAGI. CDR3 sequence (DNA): TGTGCCACCGCGTCCAGGGGCGCTGGAGAGCAGTACTTC. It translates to CATASRGAGEQYF.

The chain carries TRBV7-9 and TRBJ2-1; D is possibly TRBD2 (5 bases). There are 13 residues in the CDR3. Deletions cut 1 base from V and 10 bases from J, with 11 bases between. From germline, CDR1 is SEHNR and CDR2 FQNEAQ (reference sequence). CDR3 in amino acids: CASSLGQSGEQFF. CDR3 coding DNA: TGTGCCAGCAGCTTAGGGCAATCGGGAGAGCAGTTCTTC.

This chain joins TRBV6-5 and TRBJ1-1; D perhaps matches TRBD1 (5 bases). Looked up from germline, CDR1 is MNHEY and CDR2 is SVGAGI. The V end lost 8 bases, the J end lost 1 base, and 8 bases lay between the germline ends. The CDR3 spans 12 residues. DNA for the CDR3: TGTGCCAGCTACGGGGGGAACACTGAAGCTTTCTTT. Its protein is CASYGGNTEAFF.

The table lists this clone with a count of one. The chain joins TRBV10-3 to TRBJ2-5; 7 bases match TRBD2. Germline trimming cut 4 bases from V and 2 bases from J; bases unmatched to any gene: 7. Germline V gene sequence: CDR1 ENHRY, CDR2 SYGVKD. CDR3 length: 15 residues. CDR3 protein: CAISGMAGEQETQYF. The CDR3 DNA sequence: TGTGCCATCAGTGGTATGGCGGGGGAACAAGAGACCCAGTACTTC.

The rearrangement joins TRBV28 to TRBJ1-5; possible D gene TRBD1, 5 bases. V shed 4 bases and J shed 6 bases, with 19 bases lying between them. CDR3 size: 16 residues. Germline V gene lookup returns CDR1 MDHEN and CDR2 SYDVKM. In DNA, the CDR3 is TGTGCCAGCAGTTCCCGGGGACTCCTGAGGGGTCAGCCCCAGCATTTT. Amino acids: CASSSRGLLRGQPQHF.

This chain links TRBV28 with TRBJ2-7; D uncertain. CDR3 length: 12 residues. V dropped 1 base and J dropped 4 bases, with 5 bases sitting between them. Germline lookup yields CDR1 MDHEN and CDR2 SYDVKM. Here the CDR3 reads CASSLFRYEQYF. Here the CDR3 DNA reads TGTGCCAGCAGTTTATTCAGGTACGAGCAGTACTTC.